This is a list of T cell receptor beta chains from one sample in a study of cytomegalovirus exposure and HLA in healthy donors. The repertoire was sequenced with immunoSEQ multiplex PCR; TCRdb's copy has only in-frame clones and lacks some. The table shows about 160,000 clones, with about two thirds occurring only once. Material: PBMCs. The source is a woman in her 30s in good health and CMV-seronegative. The CDR3 runs from the conserved cysteine through the conserved F or W. A row's size may be missing; if present it is once, few, many or a size class.

v_gene: TRBV7-6; abundance: NA; j_gene: TRBJ1-5; CDR3aa: CASSLGTRNSNQPQHF
v_gene: TRBV7-9; abundance: NA; j_gene: TRBJ2-2; CDR3aa: CSSSPSLGELFF
v_gene: TRBV5-6; abundance: NA; j_gene: TRBJ2-1; CDR3aa: CASSLGQGRYNEQFF
v_gene: TRBV9; abundance: NA; j_gene: TRBJ2-2; CDR3aa: CASSGRQENTGELFF
v_gene: TRBV7-9; abundance: once; j_gene: TRBJ2-3; CDR3aa: CASSSPGLAGFTDTQYF
v_gene: TRBV9; abundance: NA; j_gene: TRBJ2-7; CDR3aa: CASSPLEGPYEQYF
v_gene: TRBV4-3; abundance: few; j_gene: TRBJ2-1; CDR3aa: CASSQSQIRYNEQFF
v_gene: TRBV19; abundance: few; j_gene: TRBJ1-2; CDR3aa: CASSPRGKANYGYTF
v_gene: TRBV4-1; abundance: few; j_gene: TRBJ2-1; CDR3aa: CASSQLPGLAGFYNEQFF
v_gene: TRBV7-3; abundance: NA; j_gene: TRBJ2-3; CDR3aa: CASQLGLEKTDTQYF
v_gene: TRBV6-5; abundance: NA; j_gene: TRBJ2-7; CDR3aa: CASTATSRGGYEQYF
v_gene: TRBV9; abundance: NA; j_gene: TRBJ2-1; CDR3aa: CASSVVSVSYNEQFF
v_gene: TRBV7-9; abundance: NA; j_gene: TRBJ1-5; CDR3aa: CASSSDTQPQHF
v_gene: TRBV6-5; abundance: NA; j_gene: TRBJ1-1; CDR3aa: CASRPGGADTEAFF
v_gene: TRBV5-1; abundance: few; j_gene: TRBJ2-7; CDR3aa: CASSVGQISYEQYF
v_gene: TRBV7-9; abundance: NA; j_gene: TRBJ1-6; CDR3aa: CASSSYRGPKNSPLHF
v_gene: TRBV18; abundance: NA; j_gene: TRBJ1-1; CDR3aa: CASSRESERGTEAFF
v_gene: TRBV14; abundance: NA; j_gene: TRBJ2-1; CDR3aa: CASSQDGGHTHYNEQFF
v_gene: TRBV7-9; abundance: NA; j_gene: TRBJ1-3; CDR3aa: CASTVAAGGESTIYF
v_gene: TRBV7-3; abundance: NA; j_gene: TRBJ2-6; CDR3aa: CASSLGGDSRANVLTF
v_gene: TRBV28; abundance: NA; j_gene: TRBJ1-4; CDR3aa: CASEGAQSEKLFF
v_gene: TRBV7-2; abundance: once; j_gene: TRBJ2-1; CDR3aa: CASSSDSFNEQFF
v_gene: TRBV27; abundance: once; j_gene: TRBJ1-5; CDR3aa: CASSPLGGNQPQHF
v_gene: TRBV18; abundance: NA; j_gene: TRBJ1-3; CDR3aa: CASSPGRGLSSGNTIYF
v_gene: TRBV4-3; abundance: NA; j_gene: TRBJ2-7; CDR3aa: CASSQVAQALDEQYF
v_gene: TRBV2; abundance: NA; j_gene: TRBJ1-4; CDR3aa: CASSEATGGLTEKLFF
v_gene: TRBV28; abundance: NA; j_gene: TRBJ1-1; CDR3aa: CASSLSRGGAATEAFF
v_gene: TRBV5-6; abundance: NA; j_gene: TRBJ1-2; CDR3aa: CASSSLDRGANYGYTF
v_gene: TRBV28; abundance: NA; j_gene: TRBJ1-4; CDR3aa: CASSGTELATNEKLFF
v_gene: TRBV6-5; abundance: once; j_gene: TRBJ2-7; CDR3aa: CASSYADRSYEQYF
v_gene: TRBV29-1; abundance: NA; j_gene: TRBJ1-2; CDR3aa: CSGNRRGTGRNYGYPF